This T cell receptor beta chain was identified in a study of shared clonotypes between healthy human individuals. Clones were read by immunoSEQ multiplex PCR, and TCRdb kept only the in-frame ones, dropping some. The sample records some 490,000 clones, roughly 80% being singletons. V lost 3 bases and J lost 8; bases outside the gene matches: 10. This CDR3 has 15 residues. Germline CDR1 and CDR2: MDHEN and SYDVKM. The chain carries TRBV28 and TRBJ1-2; the match to TRBD1 covers 9 bases. The TCR sequence derives from a woman aged 40 to 49 in good health. Some clones in this sample may be carry-over from other donors' samples. The material sequenced was PBMCs. In DNA, the CDR3 is TGTGCCAGCAGTTTCCTCACAGGGGGCCGGGTGGGCTACACCTTC. Encoded protein: CASSFLTGGRVGYTF.